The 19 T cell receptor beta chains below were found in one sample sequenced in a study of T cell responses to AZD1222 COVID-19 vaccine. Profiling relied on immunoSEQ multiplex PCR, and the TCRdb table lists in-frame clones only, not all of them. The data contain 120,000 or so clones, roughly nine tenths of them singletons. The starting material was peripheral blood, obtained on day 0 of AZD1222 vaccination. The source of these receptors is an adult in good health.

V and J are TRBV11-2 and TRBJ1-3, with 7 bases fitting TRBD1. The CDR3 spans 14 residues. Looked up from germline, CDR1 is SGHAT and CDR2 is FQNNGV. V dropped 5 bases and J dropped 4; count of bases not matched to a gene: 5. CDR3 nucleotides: TGTGCCAGCAGCCTCCAGACAGGGGGAAACACCATATATTTT. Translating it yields CASSLQTGGNTIYF.

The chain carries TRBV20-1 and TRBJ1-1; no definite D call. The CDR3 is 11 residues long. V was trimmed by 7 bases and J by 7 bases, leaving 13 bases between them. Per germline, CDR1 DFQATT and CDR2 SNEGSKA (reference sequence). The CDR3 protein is CSGSKDYEAFF. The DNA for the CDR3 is TGCAGTGGGTCTAAGGATTATGAAGCTTTCTTT.

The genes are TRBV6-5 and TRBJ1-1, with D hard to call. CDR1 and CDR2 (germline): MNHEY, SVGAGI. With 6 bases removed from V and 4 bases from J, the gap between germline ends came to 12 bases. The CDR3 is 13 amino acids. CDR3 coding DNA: TGTGCCAGCAGATTAAGTAGTAGCACTGAAGCTTTCTTT. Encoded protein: CASRLSSSTEAFF.

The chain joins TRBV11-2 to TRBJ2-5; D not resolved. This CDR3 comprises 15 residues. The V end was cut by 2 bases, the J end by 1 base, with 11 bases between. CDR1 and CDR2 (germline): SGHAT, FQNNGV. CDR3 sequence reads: CASSLFRSLQETQYF. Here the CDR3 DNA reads TGTGCCAGCAGCTTATTCAGGTCCCTCCAAGAGACCCAGTACTTC. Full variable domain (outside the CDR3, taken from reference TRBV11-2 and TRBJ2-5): EAGVAQSPRYKIIEKRQSVAFWCNPISGHATLYWYQQILGQGPKLLIQFQNNGVVDDSQLPKDRFSAERLKGVDSTLKIQPAKLEDSAVYLCASSLFRSLQETQYFGPGTRLLVL.

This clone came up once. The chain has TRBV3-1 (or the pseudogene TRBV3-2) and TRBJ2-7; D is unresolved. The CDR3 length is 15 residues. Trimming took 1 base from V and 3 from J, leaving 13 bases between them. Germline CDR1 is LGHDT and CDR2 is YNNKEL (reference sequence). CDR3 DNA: TGTGCCAGCAGCCAAGGGTGGTCTTTCGGCTACGAGCAGTACTTC. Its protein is CASSQGWSFGYEQYF.

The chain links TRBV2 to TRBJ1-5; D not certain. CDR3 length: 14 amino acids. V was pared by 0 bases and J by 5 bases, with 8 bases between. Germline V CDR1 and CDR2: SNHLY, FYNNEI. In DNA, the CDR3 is TGTGCCAGCAGTGAAGCTGCCGGGCATCAGCCCCAGCATTTT. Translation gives CASSEAAGHQPQHF.

CDR3 sequence (DNA): TGTGCTAGTGGTTTGGTACTAGGGCAGTCACACACCGGGGAGCTGTTTTTT. It encodes CASGLVLGQSHTGELFF. The chain joins TRBV12-5 to TRBJ2-2; maybe TRBD2 (5 bases). Trimming removed 0 bases from V and 3 bases from J, with 14 bases in between. The CDR3 has 17 amino acids. Germline values: CDR1 LGHNT, CDR2 FRNRAP.

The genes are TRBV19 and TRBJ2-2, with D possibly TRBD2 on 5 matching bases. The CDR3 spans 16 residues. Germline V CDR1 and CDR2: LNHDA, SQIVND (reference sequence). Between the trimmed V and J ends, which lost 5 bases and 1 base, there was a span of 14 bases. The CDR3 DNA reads TGTGCCAGTAGTCGGAGGCGGCAGAGGAACACCGGGGAGCTGTTTTTT. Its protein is CASSRRRQRNTGELFF.

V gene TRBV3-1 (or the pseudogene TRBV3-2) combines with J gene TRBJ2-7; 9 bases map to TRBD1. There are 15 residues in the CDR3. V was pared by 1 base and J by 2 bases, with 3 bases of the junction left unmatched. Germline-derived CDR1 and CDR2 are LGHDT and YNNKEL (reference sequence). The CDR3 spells CASSQVQGATYEQYF. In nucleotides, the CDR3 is TGTGCCAGCAGCCAAGTACAGGGGGCGACCTACGAGCAGTACTTC.

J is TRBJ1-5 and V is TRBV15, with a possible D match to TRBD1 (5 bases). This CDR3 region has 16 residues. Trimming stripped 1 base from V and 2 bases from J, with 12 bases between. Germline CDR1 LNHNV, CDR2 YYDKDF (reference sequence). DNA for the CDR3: TGTGCCACCAGCAGAGGAAGGGAAGGGGGCAATCAGCCCCAGCATTTT. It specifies CATSRGREGGNQPQHF.

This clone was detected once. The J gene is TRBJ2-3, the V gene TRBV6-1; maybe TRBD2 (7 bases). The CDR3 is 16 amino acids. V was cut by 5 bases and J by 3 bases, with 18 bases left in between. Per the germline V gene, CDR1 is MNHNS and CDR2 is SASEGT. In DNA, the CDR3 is TGTGCCAGCAGTCAAGGGGGGGCTCGGGAGACAGATACGCAGTATTTT. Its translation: CASSQGGARETDTQYF.

The chain's CDR3 is CASSKAGSGSYEQYF. CDR3 sequence (DNA): TGTGCCAGCAGCAAAGCAGGGTCCGGCTCCTACGAGCAGTACTTC. The chain joins TRBV21-1 to TRBJ2-7. TRBV21-1 is recorded as a pseudogene. The CDR3 loop spans 15 amino acids.

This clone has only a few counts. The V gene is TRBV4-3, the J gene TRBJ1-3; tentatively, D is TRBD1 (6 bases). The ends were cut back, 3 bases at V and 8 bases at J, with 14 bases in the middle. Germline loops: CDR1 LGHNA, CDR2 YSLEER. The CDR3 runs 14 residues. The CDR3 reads CASSQNRDLDTIYF. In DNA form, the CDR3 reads TGCGCCAGCAGCCAGAACAGGGATTTGGACACCATATATTTT.

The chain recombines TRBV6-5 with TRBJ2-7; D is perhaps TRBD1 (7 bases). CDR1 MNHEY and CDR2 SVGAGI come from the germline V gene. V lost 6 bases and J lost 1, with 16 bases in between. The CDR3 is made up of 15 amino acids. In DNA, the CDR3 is TGTGCCAGCAGGAGGGCGGGGACAGTTTCCTACGAGCAGTACTTC. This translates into CASRRAGTVSYEQYF.

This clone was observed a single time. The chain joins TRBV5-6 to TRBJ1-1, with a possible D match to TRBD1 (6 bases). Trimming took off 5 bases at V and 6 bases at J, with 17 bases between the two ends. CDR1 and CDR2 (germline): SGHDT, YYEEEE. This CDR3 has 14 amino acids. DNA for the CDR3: TGTGCCAGCAGTTTTACGGGGGGCTTATCTGAAGCTTTCTTT. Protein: CASSFTGGLSEAFF.

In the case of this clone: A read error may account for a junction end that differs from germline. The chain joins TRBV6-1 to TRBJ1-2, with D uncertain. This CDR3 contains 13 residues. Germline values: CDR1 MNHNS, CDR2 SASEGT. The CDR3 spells CASREAGTGGYTF. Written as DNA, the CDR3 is TGTGCCAGCAGAGAAGCGGGTACGGGGGGCTACACCTTC.

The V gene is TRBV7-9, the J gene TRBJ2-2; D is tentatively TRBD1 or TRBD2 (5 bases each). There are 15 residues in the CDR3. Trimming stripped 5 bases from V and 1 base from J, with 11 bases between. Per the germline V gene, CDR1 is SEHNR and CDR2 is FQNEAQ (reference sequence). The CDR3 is CASSPGGGNTGELFF. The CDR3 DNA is TGTGCCAGCAGCCCAGGTGGGGGGAACACCGGGGAGCTGTTTTTT.

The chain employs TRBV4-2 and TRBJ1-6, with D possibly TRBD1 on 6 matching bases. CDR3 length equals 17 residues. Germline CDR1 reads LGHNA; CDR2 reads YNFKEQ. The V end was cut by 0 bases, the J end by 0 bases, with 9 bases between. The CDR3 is CASSQEQGSSYNSPLHF. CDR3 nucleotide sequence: TGTGCCAGCAGCCAAGAGCAGGGGAGCTCCTATAATTCACCCCTCCACTTT.

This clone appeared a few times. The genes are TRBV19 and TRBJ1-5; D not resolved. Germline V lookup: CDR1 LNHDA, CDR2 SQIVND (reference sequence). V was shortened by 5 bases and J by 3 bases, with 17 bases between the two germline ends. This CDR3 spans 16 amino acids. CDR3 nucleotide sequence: TGTGCCAGTAGTGCCTCCTCGACGGAATTCAATCAGCCCCAGCATTTT. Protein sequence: CASSASSTEFNQPQHF.